This entry features one TCR beta chain sequence. The data derive from a study of cytotoxic CD8 clonotypes in ibrutinib-treated CLL. Assay used: immunoSEQ multiplex PCR; TCRdb lists only in-frame clones, some missing. The sample comprises a few hundred thousand clones, around four fifths of which are singletons, and 5.5% to 8% rests with the top ten. The CDR3 runs 15 residues. Germline V gene lookup returns CDR1 GTSNPN and CDR2 SVGIG (reference sequence). Deletions cut 1 base from V and 5 bases from J, with 15 bases between. The sequence was collected from a human donor with chronic lymphocytic leukemia. The material sequenced was PBMCs, taken before ibrutinib treatment. The V gene is TRBV30, the J gene TRBJ1-5, with a tentative D call TRBD1 (5 bases). As DNA, the CDR3 is TGTGCCTGGAGTGGTCCAGGGTCACTATATCAGCCCCAGCATTTT. Protein: CAWSGPGSLYQPQHF.